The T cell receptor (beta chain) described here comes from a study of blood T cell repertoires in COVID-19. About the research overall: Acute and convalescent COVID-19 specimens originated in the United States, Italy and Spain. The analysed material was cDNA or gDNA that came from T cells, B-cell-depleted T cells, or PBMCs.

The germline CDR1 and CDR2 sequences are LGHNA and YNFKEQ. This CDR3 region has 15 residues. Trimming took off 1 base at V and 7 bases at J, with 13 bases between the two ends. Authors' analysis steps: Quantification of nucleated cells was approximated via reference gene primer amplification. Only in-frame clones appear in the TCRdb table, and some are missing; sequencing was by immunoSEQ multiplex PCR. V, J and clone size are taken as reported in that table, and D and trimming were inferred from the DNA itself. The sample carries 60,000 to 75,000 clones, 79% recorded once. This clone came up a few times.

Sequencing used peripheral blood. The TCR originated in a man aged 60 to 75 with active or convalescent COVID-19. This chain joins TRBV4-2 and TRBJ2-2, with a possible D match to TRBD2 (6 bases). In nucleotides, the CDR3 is TGTGCCAGCAGCCAAGGGGGGTACGGGGGCGGGGAGCTGTTTTTT. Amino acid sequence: CASSQGGYGGGELFF.